This TCR beta chain was retrieved from a study of blood T cell repertoires in COVID-19. Study at large: Collection of acute and convalescent COVID-19 samples took place in the United States, Italy and Spain. Nucleic acid was either cDNA or gDNA, and it came from T cells, B-cell-depleted T cells, or PBMCs.

Per the original methods: Using reference gene primer amplification, nucleated cell counts were estimated. Only in-frame clones appear in the TCRdb table, and some are missing; sequencing was by immunoSEQ multiplex PCR. V, J and clone size derive from that table, while D and trimming were established from the DNA sequence. The profile shows around 300,000 clones, more than 80% of them singletons. Germline V gene lookup returns CDR1 LNHNV and CDR2 YYDKDF (reference sequence). CDR3 length equals 15 residues. With 1 base clipped from V and 6 bases from J, the junction kept 8 bases outside the gene matches.

This receptor was obtained from a woman between 18 and 29 years old who had recovered from COVID-19. The specimen was PBMCs or T cells enriched from blood (not recorded which). V gene TRBV15 combines with J gene TRBJ2-7, with 8 bases lining up with TRBD2. In nucleotides, the CDR3 is TGTGCCACCAGCAGAGTTGTAGCGGGGTCTCGCGAGCAGTACTTC. Protein: CATSRVVAGSREQYF.